Listed below are T cell receptor beta chains from one sample, sequenced in a study of regulatory T cells in long-lasting Graves disease. TCRdb ran MiXCR on the multiplex PCR reads and lists one entry per CDR3 protein. The sample records 400,000 to 500,000 distinct CDR3 sequences, 16% being singletons. The same specimen was also included in a second study, on T cells in Graves' hyperthyroidism and ophthalmopathy.

The sample consisted of peripheral blood mononuclear cells (PBMCs), taken at new diagnosis, from a patient treated with antithyroid drugs. The source of these receptors is a woman between 18 and 29 years old with Graves disease. CDR3s include the opening cysteine and the closing phenylalanine or tryptophan. Fields, in order: J gene, V gene, D gene, clone size, CDR3 protein, CDR3 DNA. A D gene is named only where the DNA matches it firmly. Size is stated for part of the rows, as once, few or many counts, or as a class when the clone is expanded.

TRBJ2-7,TRBV7-2,TRBD2,many,CASSLGLAGRYEQYF,TGTGCCAGCAGCTTAGGGCTAGCGGGACGGTACGAGCAGTACTTC
TRBJ2-1,TRBV28,-,-,CASMAPPLSYEQFF,TGTGCCAGCATGGCCCCCCCCCTCTCCTACGAGCAGTTCTTC
TRBJ2-2,TRBV25-1,-,-,CASSENVASSSGELFF,TGTGCCAGCAGTGAAAACGTGGCTAGCAGCTCCGGGGAGCTGTTTTTT
TRBJ2-7,TRBV28,TRBD2,-,CASKVLAGTYEQYF,TGTGCCAGCAAGGTACTAGCGGGTACCTACGAGCAGTACTTC
TRBJ1-1,TRBV5-1,TRBD1,many,CASSPWTGGENTEAFF,TGCGCCAGCAGCCCCTGGACAGGGGGCGAGAACACTGAAGCTTTCTTT
TRBJ2-2,TRBV10-3,TRBD2,-,CAISGPGTRGTGELFF,TGTGCCATCAGTGGACCCGGGACTAGAGGCACCGGGGAGCTGTTTTTT
TRBJ2-5,TRBV7-9,-,-,CASSLGRQTQYF,TGTGCCAGCAGCTTAGGGAGGCAGACCCAGTACTTC
TRBJ2-4,TRBV5-1,TRBD1,many,CASSLDSSGGAVQYF,TGCGCCAGCAGCTTGGATTCGTCAGGGGGCGCAGTTCAGTACTTC
TRBJ2-1,TRBV20-1,-,few,CSANPFGTLSSYNEQFF,TGCAGTGCCAACCCTTTTGGGACCCTGAGCTCCTACAATGAGCAGTTCTTC
TRBJ2-7,TRBV28,-,many,CASSTLGAAGGDEQYF,TGTGCCAGCAGCACCCTAGGGGCCGCCGGGGGAGACGAGCAGTACTTC
TRBJ2-1,TRBV12-3/TRBV12-4,-,-,CASKRAGLNSYNEQFF,TGTGCCAGCAAAAGGGCCGGGCTAAACTCCTACAATGAGCAGTTCTTC
TRBJ2-2,TRBV3-1,-,many,CASSQNGRIGELFF,TGTGCCAGCAGCCAAAACGGACGGATCGGGGAGCTGTTTTTT
TRBJ1-2,TRBV3-1,TRBD1,few,CASSQITYRGLRYGYTF,TGTGCCAGCAGCCAAATTACATACAGGGGACTTCGGTATGGCTACACCTTC